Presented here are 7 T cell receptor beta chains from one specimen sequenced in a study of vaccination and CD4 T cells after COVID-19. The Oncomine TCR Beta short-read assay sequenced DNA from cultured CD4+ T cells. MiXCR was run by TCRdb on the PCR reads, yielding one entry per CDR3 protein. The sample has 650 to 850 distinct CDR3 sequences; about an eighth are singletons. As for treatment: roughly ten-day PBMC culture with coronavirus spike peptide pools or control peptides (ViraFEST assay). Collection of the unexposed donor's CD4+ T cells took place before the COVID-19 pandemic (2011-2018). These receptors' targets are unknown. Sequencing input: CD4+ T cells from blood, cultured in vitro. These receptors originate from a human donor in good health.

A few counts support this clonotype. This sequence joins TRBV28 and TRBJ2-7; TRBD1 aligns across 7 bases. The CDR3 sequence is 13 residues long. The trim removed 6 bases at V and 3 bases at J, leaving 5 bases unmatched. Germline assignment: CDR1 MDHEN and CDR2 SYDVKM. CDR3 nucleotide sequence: TGTGCCAGCAGATTGACAGGGATCTACGAGCAGTACTTC. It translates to CASRLTGIYEQYF. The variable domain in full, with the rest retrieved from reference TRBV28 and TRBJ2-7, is DVKVTQSSRYLVKRTGEKVFLECVQDMDHENMFWYRQDPGLGLRLIYFSYDVKMKEKGDIPEGYSVSREKKERFSLILESASTNQTSMYLCASRLTGIYEQYFGPGTRLTVT.

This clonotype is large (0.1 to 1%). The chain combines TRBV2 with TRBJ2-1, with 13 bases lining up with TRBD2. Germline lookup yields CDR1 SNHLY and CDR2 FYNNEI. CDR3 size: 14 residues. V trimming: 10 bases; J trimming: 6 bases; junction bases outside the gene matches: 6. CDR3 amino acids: CAIPGTSGANEQFF. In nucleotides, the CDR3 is TGTGCCATCCCCGGGACTAGCGGGGCCAATGAGCAGTTCTTC.

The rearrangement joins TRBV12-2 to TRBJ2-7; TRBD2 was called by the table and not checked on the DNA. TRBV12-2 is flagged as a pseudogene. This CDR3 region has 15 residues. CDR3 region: CASRRSGTRTYEQYF. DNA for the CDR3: TGTGCAAGTCGGCGATCCGGGACTAGAACCTACGAGCAGTACTTC.

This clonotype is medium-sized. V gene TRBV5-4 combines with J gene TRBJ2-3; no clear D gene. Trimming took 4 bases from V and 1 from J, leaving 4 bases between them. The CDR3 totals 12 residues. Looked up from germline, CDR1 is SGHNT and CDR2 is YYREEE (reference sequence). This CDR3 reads CASSGRTDTQYF. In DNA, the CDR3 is TGTGCCAGCAGCGGACGCACAGATACGCAGTATTTT.

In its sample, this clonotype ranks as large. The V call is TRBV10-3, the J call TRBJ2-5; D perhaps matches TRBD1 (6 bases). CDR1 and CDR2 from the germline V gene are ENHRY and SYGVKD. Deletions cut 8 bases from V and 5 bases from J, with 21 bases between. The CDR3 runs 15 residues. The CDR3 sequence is CAIGGRGIQGETQYF. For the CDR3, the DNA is TGTGCCATCGGAGGTAGGGGGATTCAAGGGGAGACCCAGTACTTC.

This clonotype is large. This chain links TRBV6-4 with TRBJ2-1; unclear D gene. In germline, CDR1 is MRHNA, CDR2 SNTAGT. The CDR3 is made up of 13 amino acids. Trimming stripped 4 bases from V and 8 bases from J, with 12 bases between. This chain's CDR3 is CASSGQPKDEQFF. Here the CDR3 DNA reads TGTGCCAGCAGTGGCCAGCCAAAGGATGAGCAGTTCTTC.

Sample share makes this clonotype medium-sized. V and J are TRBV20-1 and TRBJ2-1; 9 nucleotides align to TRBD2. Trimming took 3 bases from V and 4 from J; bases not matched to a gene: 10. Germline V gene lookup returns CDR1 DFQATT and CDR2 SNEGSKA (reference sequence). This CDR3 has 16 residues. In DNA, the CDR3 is TGCAGTGCTAGCGGGAGAACTAGCGGGTTATACAATGAGCAGTTCTTC. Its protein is CSASGRTSGLYNEQFF.